This T cell receptor beta chain was recorded in a study of blood T cell repertoires in COVID-19. Clones were read by immunoSEQ multiplex PCR, and TCRdb kept only the in-frame ones, dropping some. The sample contains approximately 270,000 clones, more than 75% of which appear only once. Concerning this clone: The sample has other DNA sequences that encode this CDR3 too.

The TCR comes from a man aged 40-50 years who had recovered from COVID-19. Sequenced material: PBMCs or T cells enriched from blood (not recorded which).

The CDR3 DNA follows: TGTGCCAGCAGTCGACAGGGCAACACTGAAGCTTTCTTT. Its translation: CASSRQGNTEAFF. The rearrangement joins TRBV7-2 to TRBJ1-1, with 7 nucleotides matching TRBD1. The V gene's germline CDR1 is SGHTA and CDR2 FQGNSA. The CDR3 is made up of 13 amino acids. The junction had 3 bases not matched to a gene; V was cut back by 6 bases and J by 2 bases.